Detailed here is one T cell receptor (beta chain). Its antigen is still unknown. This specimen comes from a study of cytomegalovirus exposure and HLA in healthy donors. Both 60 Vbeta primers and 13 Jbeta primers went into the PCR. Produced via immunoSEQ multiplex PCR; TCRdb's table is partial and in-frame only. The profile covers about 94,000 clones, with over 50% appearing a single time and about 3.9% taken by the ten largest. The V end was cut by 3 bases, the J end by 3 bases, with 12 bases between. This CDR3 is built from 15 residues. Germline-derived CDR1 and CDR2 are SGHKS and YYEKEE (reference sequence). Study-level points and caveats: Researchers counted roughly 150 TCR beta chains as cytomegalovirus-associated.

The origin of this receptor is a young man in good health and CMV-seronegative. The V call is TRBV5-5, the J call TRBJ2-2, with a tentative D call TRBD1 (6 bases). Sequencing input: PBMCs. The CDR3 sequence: CASSSRQEYTGELFF. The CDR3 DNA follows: TGTGCCAGCAGCTCAAGACAGGAGTACACCGGGGAGCTGTTTTTT.